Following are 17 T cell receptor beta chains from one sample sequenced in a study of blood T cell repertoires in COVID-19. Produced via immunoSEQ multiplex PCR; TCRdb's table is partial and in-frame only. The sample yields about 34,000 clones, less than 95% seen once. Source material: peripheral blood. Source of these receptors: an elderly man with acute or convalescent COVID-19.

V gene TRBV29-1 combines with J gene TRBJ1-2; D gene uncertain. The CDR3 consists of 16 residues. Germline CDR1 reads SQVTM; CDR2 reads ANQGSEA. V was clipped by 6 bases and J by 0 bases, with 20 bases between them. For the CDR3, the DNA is TGCAGCGTGTTAACCGGGAGACCATCTTCTAACTATGGCTACACCTTC. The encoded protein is CSVLTGRPSSNYGYTF.

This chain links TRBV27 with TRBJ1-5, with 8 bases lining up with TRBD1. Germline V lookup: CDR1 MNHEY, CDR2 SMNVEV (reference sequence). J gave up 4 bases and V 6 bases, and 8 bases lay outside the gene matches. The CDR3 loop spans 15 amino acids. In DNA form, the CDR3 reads TGTGCCAGCAGGGGGGCAGGGGGCCTGAATCAGCCCCAGCATTTT. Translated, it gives CASRGAGGLNQPQHF.

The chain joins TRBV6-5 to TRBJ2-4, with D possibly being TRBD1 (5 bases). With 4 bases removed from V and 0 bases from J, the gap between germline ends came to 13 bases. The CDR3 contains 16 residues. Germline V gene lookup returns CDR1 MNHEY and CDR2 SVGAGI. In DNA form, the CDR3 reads TGTGCCAGCAGTTTCGACAGAATTATAGCCAAAAACATTCAGTACTTC. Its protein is CASSFDRIIAKNIQYF.

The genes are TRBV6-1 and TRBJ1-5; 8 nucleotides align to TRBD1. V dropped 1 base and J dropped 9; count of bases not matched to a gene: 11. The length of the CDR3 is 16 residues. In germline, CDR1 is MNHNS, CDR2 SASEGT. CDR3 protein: CASSEGPGAGGLPQHF. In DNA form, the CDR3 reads TGTGCCAGCAGTGAAGGTCCCGGGGCAGGGGGCCTGCCCCAGCATTTT.

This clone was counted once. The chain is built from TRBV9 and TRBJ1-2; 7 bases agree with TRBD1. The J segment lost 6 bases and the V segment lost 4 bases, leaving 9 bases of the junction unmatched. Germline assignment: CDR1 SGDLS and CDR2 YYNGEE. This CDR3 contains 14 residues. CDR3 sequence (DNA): TGTGCCAGCAGCTCCGGACAGGCCCCCCATGGCTACACCTTC. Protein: CASSSGQAPHGYTF.

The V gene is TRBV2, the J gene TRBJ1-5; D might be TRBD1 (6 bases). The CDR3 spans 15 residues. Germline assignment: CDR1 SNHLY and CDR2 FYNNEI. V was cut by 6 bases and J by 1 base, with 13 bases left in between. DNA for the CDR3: TGTGCCAGCAGGGGGGGGACACTGAGCAATCAGCCCCAGCATTTT. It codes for CASRGGTLSNQPQHF.

CDR3 residues: CASTPVGGGKDIQYF. Here the CDR3 DNA reads TGCGCCAGCACCCCGGTGGGGGGTGGTAAGGACATTCAGTACTTC. This rearrangement joins TRBV5-1 to TRBJ2-4; the D gene is possibly TRBD2 (6 bases). The germline V and J ends were trimmed by 6 bases and 8 bases, with 21 bases remaining between them. The length of the CDR3 is 15 residues. Germline CDR1 SGHRS, CDR2 YFSETQ.

DNA of the CDR3: TGTGCCAGCAGCCCTAGCGGGGTGGTGGCAGATACGCAGTATTTT. Translation gives CASSPSGVVADTQYF. The chain has TRBV7-2 and TRBJ2-3; 9 positions agree with TRBD2. Germline CDR1 reads SGHTA; CDR2 reads FQGNSA. CDR3 length equals 15 residues. The trim removed 5 bases at V and 4 bases at J, leaving 7 bases unmatched.

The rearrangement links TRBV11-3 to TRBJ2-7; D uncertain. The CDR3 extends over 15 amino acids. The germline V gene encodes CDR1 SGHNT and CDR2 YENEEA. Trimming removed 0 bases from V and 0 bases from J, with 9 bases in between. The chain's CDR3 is CASSLDSGPSYEQYF. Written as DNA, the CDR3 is TGTGCCAGCAGCTTAGATTCAGGCCCCTCCTACGAGCAGTACTTC.

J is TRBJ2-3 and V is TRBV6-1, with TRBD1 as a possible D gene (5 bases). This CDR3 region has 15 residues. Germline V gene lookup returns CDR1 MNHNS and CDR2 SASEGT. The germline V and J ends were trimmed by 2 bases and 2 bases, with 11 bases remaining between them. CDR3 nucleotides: TGTGCCAGCAGTGAATACAGGCTACCCACAGATACGCAGTATTTT. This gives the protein CASSEYRLPTDTQYF.

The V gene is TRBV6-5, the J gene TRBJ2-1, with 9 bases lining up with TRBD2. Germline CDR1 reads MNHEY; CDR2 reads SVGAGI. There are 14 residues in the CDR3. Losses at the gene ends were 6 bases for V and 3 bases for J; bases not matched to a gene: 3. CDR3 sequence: CASRTSGRYNEQFF. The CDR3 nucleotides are TGTGCCAGCAGGACTAGCGGTCGCTACAATGAGCAGTTCTTC.

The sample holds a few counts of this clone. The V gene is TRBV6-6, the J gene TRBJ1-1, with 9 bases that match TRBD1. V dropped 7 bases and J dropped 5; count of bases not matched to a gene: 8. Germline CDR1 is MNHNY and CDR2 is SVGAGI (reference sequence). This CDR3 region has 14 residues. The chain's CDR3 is CASTDRGAQTEAFF. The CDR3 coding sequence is TGTGCCAGCACCGACAGGGGGGCGCAGACTGAAGCTTTCTTT.

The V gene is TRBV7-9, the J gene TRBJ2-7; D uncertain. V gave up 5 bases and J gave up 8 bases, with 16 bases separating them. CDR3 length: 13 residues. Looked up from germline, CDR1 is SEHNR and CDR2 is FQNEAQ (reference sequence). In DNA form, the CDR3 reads TGTGCCAGCAGCCCCGGGTCCCAGTTGCAGCAGTACTTC. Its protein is CASSPGSQLQQYF.

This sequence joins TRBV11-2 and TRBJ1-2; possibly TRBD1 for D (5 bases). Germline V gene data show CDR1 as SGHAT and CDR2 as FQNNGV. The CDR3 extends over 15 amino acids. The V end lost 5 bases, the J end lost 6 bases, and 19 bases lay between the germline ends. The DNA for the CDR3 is TGTGCCAGCAGCCCTTTGGCTCGCTCGGGGGATGGCTACACCTTC. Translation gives CASSPLARSGDGYTF. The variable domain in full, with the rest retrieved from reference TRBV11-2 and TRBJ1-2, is EAGVAQSPRYKIIEKRQSVAFWCNPISGHATLYWYQQILGQGPKLLIQFQNNGVVDDSQLPKDRFSAERLKGVDSTLKIQPAKLEDSAVYLCASSPLARSGDGYTFGSGTRLTVV.

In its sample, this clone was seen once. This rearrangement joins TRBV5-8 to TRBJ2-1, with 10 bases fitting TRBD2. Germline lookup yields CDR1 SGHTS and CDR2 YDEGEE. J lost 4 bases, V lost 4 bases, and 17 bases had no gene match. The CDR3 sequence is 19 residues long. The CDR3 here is CASSLGASGGPTLYNEQFF. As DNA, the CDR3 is TGTGCCAGCAGCCTCGGGGCTAGCGGGGGCCCTACTCTTTACAATGAGCAGTTCTTC. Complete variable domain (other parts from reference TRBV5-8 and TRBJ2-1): EAGVTQSPTHLIKTRGQQATLRCSPISGHTSVYWYQQALGLGLQFLLWYDEGEERNRGNFPPRFSGRQFPNYSSELNVNALELEDSALYLCASSLGASGGPTLYNEQFFGPGTRLTVL.

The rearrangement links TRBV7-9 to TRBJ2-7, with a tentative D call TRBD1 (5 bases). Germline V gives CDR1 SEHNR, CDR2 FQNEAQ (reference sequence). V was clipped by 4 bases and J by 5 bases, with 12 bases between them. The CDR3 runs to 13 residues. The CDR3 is CASSSPGQNEQYF. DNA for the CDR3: TGTGCCAGCAGCTCCCCAGGGCAGAACGAGCAGTACTTC. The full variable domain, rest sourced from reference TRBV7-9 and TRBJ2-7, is DTGVSQNPRHKITKRGQNVTFRCDPISEHNRLYWYRQTLGQGPEFLTYFQNEAQLEKSRLLSDRFSAERPKGSFSTLEIQRTEQGDSAMYLCASSSPGQNEQYFGPGTRLTVT.

The DNA for the CDR3 is TGTGCCAGCAGTCGTATCTCGGAGACCCAGTACTTC. The encoded protein is CASSRISETQYF. The rearrangement uses TRBV12-3 or TRBV12-4 and TRBJ2-5; D not resolved. V gave up 5 bases and J gave up 5 bases, with 9 bases separating them. The CDR3 length is 12 residues.